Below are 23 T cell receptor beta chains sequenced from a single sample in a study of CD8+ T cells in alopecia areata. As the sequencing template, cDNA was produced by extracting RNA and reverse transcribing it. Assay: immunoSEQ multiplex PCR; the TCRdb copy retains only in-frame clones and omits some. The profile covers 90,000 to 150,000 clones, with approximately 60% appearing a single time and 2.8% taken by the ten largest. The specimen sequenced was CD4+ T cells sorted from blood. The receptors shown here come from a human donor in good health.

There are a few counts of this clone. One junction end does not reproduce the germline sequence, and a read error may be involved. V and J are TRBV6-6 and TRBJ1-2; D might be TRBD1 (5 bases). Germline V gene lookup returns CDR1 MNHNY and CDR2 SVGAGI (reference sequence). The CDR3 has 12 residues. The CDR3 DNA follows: TGTGCCAGCAGCCCTGGGGCCCGGGTAGTAAAGTTC. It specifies CASSPGARVVKF.

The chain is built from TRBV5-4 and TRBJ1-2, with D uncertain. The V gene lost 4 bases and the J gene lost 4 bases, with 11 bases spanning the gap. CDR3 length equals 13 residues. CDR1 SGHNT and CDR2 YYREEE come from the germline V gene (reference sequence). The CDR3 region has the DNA TGTGCCAGCAGCCTAGACGATTCCTATGGCTACACCTTC. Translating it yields CASSLDDSYGYTF.

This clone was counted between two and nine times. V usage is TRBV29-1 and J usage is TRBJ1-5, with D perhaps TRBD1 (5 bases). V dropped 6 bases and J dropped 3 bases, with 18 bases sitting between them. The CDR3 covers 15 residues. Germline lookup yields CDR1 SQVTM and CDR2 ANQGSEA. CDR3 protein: CSVALRQGYNQPQHF. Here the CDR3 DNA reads TGCAGCGTGGCGCTCCGGCAGGGTTACAATCAGCCCCAGCATTTT.

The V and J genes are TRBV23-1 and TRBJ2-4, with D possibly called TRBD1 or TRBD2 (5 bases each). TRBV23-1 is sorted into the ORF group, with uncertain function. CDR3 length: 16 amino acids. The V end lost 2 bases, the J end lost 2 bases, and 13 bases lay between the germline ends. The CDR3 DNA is TGCGCCAGCAGTCAAGGCCAGGGAGTTTCCAAAAACATTCAGTACTTC. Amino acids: CASSQGQGVSKNIQYF.

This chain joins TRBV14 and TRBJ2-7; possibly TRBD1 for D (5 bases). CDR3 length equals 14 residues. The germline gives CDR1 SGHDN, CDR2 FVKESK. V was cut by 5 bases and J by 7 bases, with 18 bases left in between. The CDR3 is CASSGHQYPWEQYF. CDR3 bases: TGTGCCAGCAGCGGACATCAATACCCGTGGGAGCAGTACTTC.

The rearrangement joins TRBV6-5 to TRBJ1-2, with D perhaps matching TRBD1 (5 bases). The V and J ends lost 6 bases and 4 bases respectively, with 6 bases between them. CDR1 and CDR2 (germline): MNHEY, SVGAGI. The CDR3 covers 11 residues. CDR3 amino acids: CASRQAYGYTF. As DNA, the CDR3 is TGTGCCAGCAGACAGGCCTATGGCTACACCTTC.

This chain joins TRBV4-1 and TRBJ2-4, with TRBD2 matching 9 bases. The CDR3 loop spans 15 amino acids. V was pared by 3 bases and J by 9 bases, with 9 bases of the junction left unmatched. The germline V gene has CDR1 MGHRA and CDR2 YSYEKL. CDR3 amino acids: CASSHRLADGGIQYF. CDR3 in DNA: TGCGCCAGCAGCCATCGACTAGCGGATGGGGGCATTCAGTACTTC.

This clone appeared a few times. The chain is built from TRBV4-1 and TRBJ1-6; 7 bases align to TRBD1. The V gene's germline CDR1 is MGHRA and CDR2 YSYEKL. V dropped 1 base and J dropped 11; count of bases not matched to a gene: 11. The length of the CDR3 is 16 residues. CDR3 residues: CASSQGTAGGLTPLHF. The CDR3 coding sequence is TGCGCCAGCAGCCAAGGGACGGCAGGGGGTTTGACACCCCTCCACTTT.

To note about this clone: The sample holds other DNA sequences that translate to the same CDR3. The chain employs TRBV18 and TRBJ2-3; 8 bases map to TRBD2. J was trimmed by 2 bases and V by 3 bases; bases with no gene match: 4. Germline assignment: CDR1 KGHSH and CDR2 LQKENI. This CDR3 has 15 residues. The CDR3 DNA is TGTGCCAGCTCACCCCTAGCGGGCTCCACAGATACGCAGTATTTT. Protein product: CASSPLAGSTDTQYF.

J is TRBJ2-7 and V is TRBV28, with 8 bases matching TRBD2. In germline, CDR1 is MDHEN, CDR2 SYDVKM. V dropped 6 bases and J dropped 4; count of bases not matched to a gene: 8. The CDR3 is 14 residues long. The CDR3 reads CASRPAGGRYEQYF. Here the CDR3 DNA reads TGTGCCAGCAGGCCCGCGGGGGGTCGGTACGAGCAGTACTTC.

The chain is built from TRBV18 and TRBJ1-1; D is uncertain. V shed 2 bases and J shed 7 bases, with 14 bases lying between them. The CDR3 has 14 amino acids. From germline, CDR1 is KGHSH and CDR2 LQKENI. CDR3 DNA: TGTGCCAGCTCACCAGTCCTATCCGGGGTTGAAGCTTTCTTT. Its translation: CASSPVLSGVEAFF.

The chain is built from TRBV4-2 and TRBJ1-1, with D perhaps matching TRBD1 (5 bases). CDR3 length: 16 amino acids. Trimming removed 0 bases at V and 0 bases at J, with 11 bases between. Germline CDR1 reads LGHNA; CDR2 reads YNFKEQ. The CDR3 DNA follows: TGTGCCAGCAGCCAAGACAGGGACTTCATGAACACTGAAGCTTTCTTT. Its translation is CASSQDRDFMNTEAFF.

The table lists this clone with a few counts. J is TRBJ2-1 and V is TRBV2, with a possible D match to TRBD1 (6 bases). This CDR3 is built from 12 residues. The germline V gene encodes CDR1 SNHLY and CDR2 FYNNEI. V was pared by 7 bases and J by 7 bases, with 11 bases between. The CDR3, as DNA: TGTGCCAGCAAGGCAGGGGAGAATGAGCAGTTCTTC. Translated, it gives CASKAGENEQFF.

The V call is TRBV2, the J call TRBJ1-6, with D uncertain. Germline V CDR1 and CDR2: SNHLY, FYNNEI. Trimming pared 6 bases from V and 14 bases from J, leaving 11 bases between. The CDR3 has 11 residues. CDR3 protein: CASRGSVALHF. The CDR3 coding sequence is TGTGCCAGCAGGGGGAGTGTCGCCCTCCACTTT.

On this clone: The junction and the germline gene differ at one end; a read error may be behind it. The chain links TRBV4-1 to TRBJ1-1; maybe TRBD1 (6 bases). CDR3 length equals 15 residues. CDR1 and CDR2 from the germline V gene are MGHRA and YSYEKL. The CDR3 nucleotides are TGCGCCAGTAGCCTTGGGGCAGGGGCTGTCGCTGAAGCTTTCTTT. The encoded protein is CASSLGAGAVAEAFF.

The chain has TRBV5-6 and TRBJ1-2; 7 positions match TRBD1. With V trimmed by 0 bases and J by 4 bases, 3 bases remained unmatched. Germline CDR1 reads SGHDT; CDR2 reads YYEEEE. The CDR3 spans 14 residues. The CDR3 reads CASSLENRGYGYTF. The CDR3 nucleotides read TGTGCCAGCAGCTTGGAGAACAGGGGCTATGGCTACACCTTC.

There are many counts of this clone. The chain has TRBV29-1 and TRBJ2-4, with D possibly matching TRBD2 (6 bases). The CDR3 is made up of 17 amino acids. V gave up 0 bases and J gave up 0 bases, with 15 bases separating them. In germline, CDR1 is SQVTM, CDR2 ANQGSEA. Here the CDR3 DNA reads TGCAGCGTTGAAGAACGGGGGATTGGGGTAGCCAAAAACATTCAGTACTTC. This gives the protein CSVEERGIGVAKNIQYF.

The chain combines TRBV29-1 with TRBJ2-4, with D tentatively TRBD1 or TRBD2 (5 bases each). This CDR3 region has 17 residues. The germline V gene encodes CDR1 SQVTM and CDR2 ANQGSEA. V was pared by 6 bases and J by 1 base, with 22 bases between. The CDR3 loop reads CSVPRQRTPSAKNIQYF. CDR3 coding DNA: TGCAGCGTGCCGAGACAGCGGACCCCTTCGGCCAAAAACATTCAGTACTTC.

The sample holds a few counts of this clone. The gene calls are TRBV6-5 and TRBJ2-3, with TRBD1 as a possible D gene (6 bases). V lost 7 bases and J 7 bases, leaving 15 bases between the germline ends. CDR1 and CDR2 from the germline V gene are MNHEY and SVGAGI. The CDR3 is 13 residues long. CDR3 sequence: CASNEPGAYTQYF. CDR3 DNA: TGTGCCAGCAACGAACCAGGGGCTTATACGCAGTATTTT.

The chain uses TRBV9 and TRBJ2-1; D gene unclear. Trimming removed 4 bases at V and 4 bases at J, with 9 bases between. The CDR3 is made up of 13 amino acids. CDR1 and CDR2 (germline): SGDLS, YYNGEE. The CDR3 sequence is CASSRANYNEQFF. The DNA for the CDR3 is TGTGCCAGCAGCCGGGCTAATTACAATGAGCAGTTCTTC. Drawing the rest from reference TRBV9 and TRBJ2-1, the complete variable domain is DSGVTQTPKHLITATGQRVTLRCSPRSGDLSVYWYQQSLDQGLQFLIQYYNGEERAKGNILERFSAQQFPDLHSELNLSSLELGDSALYFCASSRANYNEQFFGPGTRLTVL.

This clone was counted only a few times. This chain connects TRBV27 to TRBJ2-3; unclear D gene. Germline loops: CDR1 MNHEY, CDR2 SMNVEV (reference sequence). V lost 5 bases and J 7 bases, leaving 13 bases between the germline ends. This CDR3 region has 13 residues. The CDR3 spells CASSGGVGNTQYF. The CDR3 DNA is TGTGCCAGCAGTGGTGGGGTGGGAAATACGCAGTATTTT.

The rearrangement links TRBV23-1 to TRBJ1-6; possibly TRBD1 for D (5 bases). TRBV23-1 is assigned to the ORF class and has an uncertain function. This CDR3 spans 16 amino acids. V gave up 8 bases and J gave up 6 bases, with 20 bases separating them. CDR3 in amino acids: CASARSEQEANSPLHF. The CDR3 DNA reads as TGCGCCAGCGCCCGATCCGAACAGGAAGCTAATTCACCCCTCCACTTT.

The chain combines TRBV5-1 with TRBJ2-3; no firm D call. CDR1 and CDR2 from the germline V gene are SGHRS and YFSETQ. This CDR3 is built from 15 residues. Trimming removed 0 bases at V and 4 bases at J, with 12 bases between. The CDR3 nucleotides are TGCGCCAGCAGCTTGGCCGGGCAGTTGGCAGATACGCAGTATTTT. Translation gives CASSLAGQLADTQYF.